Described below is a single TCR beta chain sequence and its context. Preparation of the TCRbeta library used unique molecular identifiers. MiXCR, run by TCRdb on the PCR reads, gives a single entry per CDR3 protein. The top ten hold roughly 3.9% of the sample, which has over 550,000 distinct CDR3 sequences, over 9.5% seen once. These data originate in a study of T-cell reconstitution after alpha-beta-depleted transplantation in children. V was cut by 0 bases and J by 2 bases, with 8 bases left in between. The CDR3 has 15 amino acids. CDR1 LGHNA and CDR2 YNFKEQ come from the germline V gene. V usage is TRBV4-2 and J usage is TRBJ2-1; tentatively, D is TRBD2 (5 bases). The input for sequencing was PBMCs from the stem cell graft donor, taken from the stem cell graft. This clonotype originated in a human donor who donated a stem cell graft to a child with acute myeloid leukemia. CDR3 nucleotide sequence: TGTGCCAGCAGCCAAGAACTAGGAACCTACAATGAGCAGTTCTTC. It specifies CASSQELGTYNEQFF.